Each of the 10 T cell receptor beta chains below was sequenced from the same sample in a study of PD-L1 blockade in urothelial cancer. Sequencing used immunoSEQ multiplex PCR; TCRdb keeps in-frame clones, though not all of them. Among about 76,000 clones listed, around 93% were seen once. Time point meaning: peripheral blood 6 weeks after treatment start. This sample comprised PBMCs, obtained around atezolizumab (anti-PD-L1) treatment. The receptor set was obtained from a woman at least 80 years old with urothelial cancer.

Here the CDR3 reads CASSPQQGIGGYTF. The CDR3, as DNA: TGTGCCAGCAGTCCCCAACAGGGAATCGGTGGCTACACCTTC. This rearrangement joins TRBV27 to TRBJ1-2; a weak D match, TRBD1 (6 bases). Germline values: CDR1 MNHEY, CDR2 SMNVEV (reference sequence). The CDR3 is 14 amino acids. V gave up 5 bases and J gave up 7 bases, with 17 bases separating them.

The sample holds one count of this clone. V is TRBV4-2 and J is TRBJ2-7, with D hard to call. Germline values: CDR1 LGHNA, CDR2 YNFKEQ. The CDR3 extends over 14 amino acids. With 0 bases removed from V and 1 base from J, the gap between germline ends came to 7 bases. The CDR3 DNA is TGTGCCAGCAGCCAAGATCGGTCTTCCTACGAGCAGTACTTC. It is translated as CASSQDRSSYEQYF.

This chain joins TRBV28 and TRBJ1-2, with 9 bases identical to TRBD1. V was clipped by 9 bases and J by 5 bases; unmatched bases: 1. Germline lookup yields CDR1 MDHEN and CDR2 SYDVKM. The CDR3 covers 11 residues. CDR3: CASDRGYGYTF. The CDR3 DNA sequence: TGTGCCAGTGACAGGGGGTATGGCTACACCTTC.

This CDR3 reads CASSRGLAGEQFF. In DNA, the CDR3 is TGTGCCAGTAGTAGGGGACTAGCGGGTGAGCAGTTCTTC. This rearrangement joins TRBV19 to TRBJ2-1, with 12 bases that match TRBD2. V lost 4 bases to trimming and J lost 9 bases; unmatched junction nucleotides: 1. The CDR3 runs to 13 residues. Germline V gives CDR1 LNHDA, CDR2 SQIVND (reference sequence).

The rearrangement uses TRBV11-3 and TRBJ2-1; 12 positions agree with TRBD2. Germline loops: CDR1 SGHNT, CDR2 YENEEA. Germline trimming cut 4 bases from V and 11 bases from J; bases unmatched to any gene: 3. CDR3 length: 13 residues. In DNA form, the CDR3 reads TGTGCCAGCAGCTGGGGACTAGCGGGCCAGCAGTTCTTC. This encodes CASSWGLAGQQFF.

The V gene is TRBV4-2, the J gene TRBJ1-5; TRBD1 matches at 7 bases. Germline V CDR1 and CDR2: LGHNA, YNFKEQ. This CDR3 region has 18 residues. Losses at the gene ends were 1 base for V and 3 bases for J; bases not matched to a gene: 12. The CDR3 sequence: CASSQGGTALNLNQPQHF. In nucleotides, the CDR3 is TGTGCCAGCAGCCAAGGCGGGACAGCACTGAACCTCAATCAGCCCCAGCATTTT.

The chain recombines TRBV7-9 with TRBJ1-4, with 7 bases fitting TRBD1. This CDR3 has 17 amino acids. The V gene's germline CDR1 is SEHNR and CDR2 FQNEAQ (reference sequence). The junction had 11 bases not matched to a gene; V was cut back by 3 bases and J by 4 bases. The CDR3 DNA is TGTGCCAGCAGCTTGACAGGGATACCATCGGGTAATGAAAAACTGTTTTTT. This codes for CASSLTGIPSGNEKLFF.

The rearrangement links TRBV27 to TRBJ1-4; D not resolved. CDR1 and CDR2 from the germline V gene are MNHEY and SMNVEV (reference sequence). This CDR3 has 15 amino acids. The V and J ends lost 2 bases and 5 bases respectively, with 12 bases between them. The CDR3 here is CASSLAGRGNEKLFF. CDR3 bases: TGTGCCAGCAGTTTAGCGGGCCGGGGAAATGAAAAACTGTTTTTT.

In this sample, this clone turned up a few times. DNA for the CDR3: TGTGCCAGCAGCTTGGACAGGACGAACACTGAAGCTTTCTTT. Protein: CASSLDRTNTEAFF. This sequence joins TRBV11-2 and TRBJ1-1; 7 bases agree with TRBD1. Germline CDR1 SGHAT, CDR2 FQNNGV. V was pared by 3 bases and J by 1 base, with 2 bases of the junction left unmatched. This CDR3 has 14 amino acids.

This chain links TRBV14 with TRBJ2-6, with D perhaps matching TRBD1 (5 bases). Trimming took off 3 bases at V and 2 bases at J, with 11 bases between the two ends. The CDR3 is 16 residues long. Germline V CDR1 and CDR2: SGHDN, FVKESK. The CDR3 DNA reads as TGTGCCAGCAGCCACCAACAGGTCCCTGGGGCCAACGTCCTGACTTTC. Translating it yields CASSHQQVPGANVLTF.